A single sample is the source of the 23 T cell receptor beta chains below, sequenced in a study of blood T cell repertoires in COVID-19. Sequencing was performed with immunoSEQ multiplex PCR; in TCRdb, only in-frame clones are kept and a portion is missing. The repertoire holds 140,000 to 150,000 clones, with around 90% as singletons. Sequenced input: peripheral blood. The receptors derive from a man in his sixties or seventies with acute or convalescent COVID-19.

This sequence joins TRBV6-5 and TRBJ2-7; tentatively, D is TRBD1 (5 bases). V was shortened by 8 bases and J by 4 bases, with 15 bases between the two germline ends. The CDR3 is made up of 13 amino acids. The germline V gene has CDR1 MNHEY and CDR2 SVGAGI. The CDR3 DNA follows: TGTGCCAGCTCTCCCGAGACAGTTTACGAGCAGTACTTC. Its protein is CASSPETVYEQYF.

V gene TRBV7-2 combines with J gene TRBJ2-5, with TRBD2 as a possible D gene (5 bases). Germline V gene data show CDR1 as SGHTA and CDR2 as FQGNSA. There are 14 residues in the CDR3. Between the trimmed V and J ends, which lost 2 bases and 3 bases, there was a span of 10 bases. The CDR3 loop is CASSLNLGEETQYF. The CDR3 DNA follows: TGTGCCAGCAGCTTAAATCTGGGAGAAGAGACCCAGTACTTC.

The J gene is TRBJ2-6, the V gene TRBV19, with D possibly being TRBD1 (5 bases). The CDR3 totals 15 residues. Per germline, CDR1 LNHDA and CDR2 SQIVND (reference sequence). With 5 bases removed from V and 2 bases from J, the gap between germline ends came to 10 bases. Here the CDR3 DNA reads TGTGCCAGTAGTTCAACAGGCACTGGGGCCAACGTCCTGACTTTC. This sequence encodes CASSSTGTGANVLTF.

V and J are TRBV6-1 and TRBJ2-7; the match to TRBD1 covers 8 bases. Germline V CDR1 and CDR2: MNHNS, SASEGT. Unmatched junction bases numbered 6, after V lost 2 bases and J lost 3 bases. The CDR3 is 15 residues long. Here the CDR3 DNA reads TGTGCCAGCAGTGAATCCGGGACAGGCATCTACGAGCAGTACTTC. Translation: CASSESGTGIYEQYF.

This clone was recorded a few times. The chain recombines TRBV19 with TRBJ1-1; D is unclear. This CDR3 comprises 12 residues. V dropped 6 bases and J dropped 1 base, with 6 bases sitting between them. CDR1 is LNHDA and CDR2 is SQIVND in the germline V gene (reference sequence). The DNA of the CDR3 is TGTGCCAGTAGCTTCGGGAACACTGAAGCTTTCTTT. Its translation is CASSFGNTEAFF.

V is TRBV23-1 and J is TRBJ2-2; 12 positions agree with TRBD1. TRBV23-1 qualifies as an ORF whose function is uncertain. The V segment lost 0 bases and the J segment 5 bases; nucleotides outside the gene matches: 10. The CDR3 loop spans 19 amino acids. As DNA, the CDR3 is TGCGCCAGCAGTCAATCCAGATCCGGGACAGGGGGCGAAACCGGGGAGCTGTTTTTT. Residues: CASSQSRSGTGGETGELFF.

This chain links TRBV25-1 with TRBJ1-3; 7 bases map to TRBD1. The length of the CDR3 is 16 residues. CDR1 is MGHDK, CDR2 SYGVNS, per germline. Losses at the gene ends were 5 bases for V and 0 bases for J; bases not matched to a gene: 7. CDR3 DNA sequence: TGTGCCAGCAGTCCCGCGGGACAGAGCTCTGGAAACACCATATATTTT. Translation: CASSPAGQSSGNTIYF.

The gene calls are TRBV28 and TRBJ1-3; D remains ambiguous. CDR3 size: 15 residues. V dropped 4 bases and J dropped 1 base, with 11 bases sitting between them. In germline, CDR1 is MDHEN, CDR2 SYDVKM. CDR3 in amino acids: CASSSSRNSGNTIYF. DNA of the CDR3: TGTGCCAGCAGTTCTTCCAGGAATTCTGGAAACACCATATATTTT.

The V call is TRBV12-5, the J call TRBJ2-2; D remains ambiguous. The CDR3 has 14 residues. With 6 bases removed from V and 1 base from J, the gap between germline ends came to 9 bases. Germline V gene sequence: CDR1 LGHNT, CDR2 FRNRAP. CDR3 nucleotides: TGTGCTAGTGGCTCAACAGTGAACACCGGGGAGCTGTTTTTT. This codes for CASGSTVNTGELFF.

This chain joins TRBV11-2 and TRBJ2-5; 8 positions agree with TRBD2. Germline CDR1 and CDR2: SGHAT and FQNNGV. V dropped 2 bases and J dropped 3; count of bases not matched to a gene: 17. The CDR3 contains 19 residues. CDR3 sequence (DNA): TGTGCCAGCAGCTTACGGGGGGGGGCAGAAACTAGCGTAAAAGAGACCCAGTACTTC. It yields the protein CASSLRGGAETSVKETQYF.

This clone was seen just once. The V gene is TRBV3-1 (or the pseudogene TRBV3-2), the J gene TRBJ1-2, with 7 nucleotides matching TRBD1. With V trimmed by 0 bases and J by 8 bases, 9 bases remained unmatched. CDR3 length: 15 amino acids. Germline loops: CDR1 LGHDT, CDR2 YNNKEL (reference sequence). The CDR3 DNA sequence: TGTGCCAGCAGCCAAGACGGACAGGTTTATGGAGGCTACACCTTC. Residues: CASSQDGQVYGGYTF.

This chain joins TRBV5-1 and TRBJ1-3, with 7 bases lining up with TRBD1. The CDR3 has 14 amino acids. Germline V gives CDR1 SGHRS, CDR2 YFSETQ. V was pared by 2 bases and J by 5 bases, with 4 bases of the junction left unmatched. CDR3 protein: CASSLGQARNTIYF. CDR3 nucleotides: TGCGCCAGCAGCTTAGGACAGGCTAGAAACACCATATATTTT.

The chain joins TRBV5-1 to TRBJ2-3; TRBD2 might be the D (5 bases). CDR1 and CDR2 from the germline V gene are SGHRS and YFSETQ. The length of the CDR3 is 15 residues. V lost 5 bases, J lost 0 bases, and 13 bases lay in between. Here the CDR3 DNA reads TGCGCCAGCAGTCCGGGGAGTTATAGCACAGATACGCAGTATTTT. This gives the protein CASSPGSYSTDTQYF.

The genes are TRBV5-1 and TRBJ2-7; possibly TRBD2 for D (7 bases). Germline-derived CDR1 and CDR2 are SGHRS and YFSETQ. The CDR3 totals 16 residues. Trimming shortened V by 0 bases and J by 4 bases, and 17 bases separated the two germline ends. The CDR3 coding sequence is TGCGCCAGCAGCTTGGCCTCGGGGGGCTCCCCATACGAGCAGTACTTC. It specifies CASSLASGGSPYEQYF.

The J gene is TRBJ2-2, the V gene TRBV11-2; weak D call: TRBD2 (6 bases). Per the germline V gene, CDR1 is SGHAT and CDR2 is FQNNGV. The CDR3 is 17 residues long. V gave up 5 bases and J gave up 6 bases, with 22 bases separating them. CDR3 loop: CASSLIPPQGGPGELFF. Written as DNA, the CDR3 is TGTGCCAGCAGCCTAATACCCCCCCAGGGAGGACCCGGGGAGCTGTTTTTT.

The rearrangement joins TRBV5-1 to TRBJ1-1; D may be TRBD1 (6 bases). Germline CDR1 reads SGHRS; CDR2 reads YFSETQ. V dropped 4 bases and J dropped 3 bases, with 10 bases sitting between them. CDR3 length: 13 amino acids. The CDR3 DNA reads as TGCGCCAGCAGCCCCACAGGGTACACTGAAGCTTTCTTT. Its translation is CASSPTGYTEAFF.

DNA for the CDR3: TGTGCCAGCAGCCTTTTGAGACCAGGGGCAACCTATGGCTACACCTTC. Its protein product is CASSLLRPGATYGYTF. The J gene is TRBJ1-2, the V gene TRBV3-1 (or the pseudogene TRBV3-2); D perhaps matches TRBD1 (6 bases). The CDR3 extends over 16 amino acids. Germline CDR1 is LGHDT and CDR2 is YNNKEL (reference sequence). With 4 bases removed from V and 4 bases from J, the gap between germline ends came to 19 bases.

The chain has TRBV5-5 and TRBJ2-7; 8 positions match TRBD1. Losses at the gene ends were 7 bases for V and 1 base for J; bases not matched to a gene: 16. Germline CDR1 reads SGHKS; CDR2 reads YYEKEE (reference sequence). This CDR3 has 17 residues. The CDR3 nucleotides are TGTGCCAGCGGTCGGACAGGGTCCCCAATCCTTTCCTACGAGCAGTACTTC. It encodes CASGRTGSPILSYEQYF.

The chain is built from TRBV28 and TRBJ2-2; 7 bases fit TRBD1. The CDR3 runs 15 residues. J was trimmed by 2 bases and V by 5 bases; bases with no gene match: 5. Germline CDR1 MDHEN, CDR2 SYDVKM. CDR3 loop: CASSPGTDNTGELFF. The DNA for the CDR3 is TGTGCCAGCAGTCCCGGGACAGATAACACCGGGGAGCTGTTTTTT.

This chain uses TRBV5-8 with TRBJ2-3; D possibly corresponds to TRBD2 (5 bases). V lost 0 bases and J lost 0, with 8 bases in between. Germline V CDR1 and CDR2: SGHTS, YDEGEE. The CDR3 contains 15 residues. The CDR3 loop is CASSLGGESTDTQYF. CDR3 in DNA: TGTGCCAGCAGCTTGGGTGGGGAGAGCACAGATACGCAGTATTTT.

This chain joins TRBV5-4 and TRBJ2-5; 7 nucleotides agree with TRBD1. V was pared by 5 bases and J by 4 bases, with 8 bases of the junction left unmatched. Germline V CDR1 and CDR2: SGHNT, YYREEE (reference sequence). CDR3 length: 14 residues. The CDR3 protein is CASSLTGWGETQYF. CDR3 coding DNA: TGTGCCAGCAGTCTGACAGGGTGGGGAGAGACCCAGTACTTC.

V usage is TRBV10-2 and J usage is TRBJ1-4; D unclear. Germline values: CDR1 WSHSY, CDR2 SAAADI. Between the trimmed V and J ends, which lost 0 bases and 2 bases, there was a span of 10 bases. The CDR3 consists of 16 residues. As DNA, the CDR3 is TGCGCCAGCAGTGAGTCCTTCTGGCGGACTAATGAAAAACTGTTTTTT. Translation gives CASSESFWRTNEKLFF.

The CDR3 nucleotides read TGTGCCAGCAGCGCTGGACTAGCGGGAGTAAGGGAGACCCAGTACTTC. This encodes CASSAGLAGVRETQYF. This sequence joins TRBV9 and TRBJ2-5; TRBD2 agrees at 13 bases. Germline lookup yields CDR1 SGDLS and CDR2 YYNGEE. V lost 3 bases and J lost 5; bases outside the gene matches: 7. There are 16 residues in the CDR3.